A selection of T cell receptor beta chains follows, all from one sample in a study of blood T cell repertoires in COVID-19. The method was immunoSEQ multiplex PCR; TCRdb's version includes in-frame clones alone and lacks a portion of them. The sample shows 150,000 to 200,000 clones, 87% of them seen only once. Material for sequencing was peripheral blood. These receptors originate from a human donor in a cohort sampled during active COVID-19. CDR3s include the opening cysteine and the closing phenylalanine or tryptophan. D genes are given only for firm matches. A row's size may be missing; if present it is once, few, many or a size class.

j_call clone_size d_call v_call cdr3_nt cdr3_aa
TRBJ2-5 . TRBD2 TRBV18 TGTGCCAGCTCACCACCCGGAGTAGCGGGTAGGGAGACCCAGTACTTC CASSPPGVAGRETQYF
TRBJ1-2 . TRBD1 TRBV5-1 TGCGCCAGCAGCACCGGGACAGGGTTCGATGGCTACACCTTC CASSTGTGFDGYTF
TRBJ2-3 . . TRBV29-1 TGCAGCGTTGAGTTCACCCGGGGCACAGATACGCAGTATTTT CSVEFTRGTDTQYF
TRBJ2-5 . TRBD2 TRBV4-1 TGCGCCAGCAGCCAAGGTAGCGGGGGGCCCGAGGAGACCCAGTACTTC CASSQGSGGPEETQYF
TRBJ1-1 . . TRBV28 TGTGCCAGCAGTTTATCGAGGGGACACCCGAACACTGAAGCTTTCTTT CASSLSRGHPNTEAFF
TRBJ2-2 once . TRBV11-3 TGTGCCAGCAGCCCTCTGTCAGCCGGGGAGCTGTTTTTT CASSPLSAGELFF
TRBJ2-7 . . TRBV6-2/TRBV6-3 TGTGCCAGCAGTTACGGATTAGCATACGAGCAGTACTTC CASSYGLAYEQYF
TRBJ1-6 . TRBD1 TRBV19 TGTGCCAGTAGTGGGGGACAGAGTAATTCACCCCTCCACTTT CASSGGQSNSPLHF
TRBJ2-7 . TRBD2 TRBV7-9 TGTGCCAGCAGCTTGATTGGGAGCGGGGCCTACGAGCAGTACTTC CASSLIGSGAYEQYF
TRBJ2-1 . TRBD2 TRBV11-2 TGTGCCAGCAGCTACCGAGGACTAGCGGGATGGGATGAGCAGTTCTTC CASSYRGLAGWDEQFF
TRBJ2-7 . TRBD2 TRBV28 TGTGCCAGCAGTACCTCCGGACTAGCATTCGGAGGCGAGCAGTACTTC CASSTSGLAFGGEQYF
TRBJ1-4 once TRBD1 TRBV14 TGTGCCAGCAGCCAAAGACAGGGAACTAATGAAAAACTGTTTTTT CASSQRQGTNEKLFF
TRBJ2-2 . . TRBV7-9 TGTGCCAGCAGCTTATCGAGTACCGGGGAGCTGTTTTTT CASSLSSTGELFF
TRBJ1-2 . . TRBV30 TGTGCCTGGAGGGGGGCGGGAGTTCCTTATGGCTACACCTTC CAWRGAGVPYGYTF
TRBJ2-5 . TRBD2 TRBV5-1 TGCGCCAGCAGTTCACTAGCGGGACCCCAAGAGACCCAGTACTTC CASSSLAGPQETQYF
TRBJ2-5 . . TRBV6-6 TGTGCCAGCAGTCCCCGGGGGGCTGGGGAGACCCAGTACTTC CASSPRGAGETQYF
TRBJ1-2 . TRBD1 TRBV4-1 TGCGCCAGCAGCCCAGACAGGGACTATGGCTACACCTTC CASSPDRDYGYTF
TRBJ2-5 . . TRBV5-1 TGCGCCAGCAGCTTGAGGACAGCCCAAGAGACCCAGTACTTC CASSLRTAQETQYF
TRBJ1-3 . TRBD1 TRBV9 TGTGCCAGCAGCGTAGCTTCGACAGGGGTGGACACCATATATTTT CASSVASTGVDTIYF
TRBJ2-7 . . TRBV5-4 TGTGCCAGCAGCTTGGGTTCAGGGTACGAGCAGTACTTC CASSLGSGYEQYF